The clone carrying this TCR beta chain was counted many times. Its matching antigen is unknown. The read halts 3 residues ahead of the CDR3 end, with the missing end drawn from the germline J gene. The record originates from a study of T cell clonality in common variable immunodeficiency. The study's findings and limits: Fewer deletions and N-nucleotide insertions were reportedly seen in common variable immunodeficiency TCR beta sequences.

Unmatched junction bases numbered 10, after V lost 6 bases and J lost 5 bases. The germline V gene has CDR1 SQVTM and CDR2 ANQGSEA. The CDR3 consists of 14 residues. The table came from immunoSEQ multiplex PCR; TCRdb's copy has only in-frame clones and leaves some out. Listed here are about 19,000 clones without any singletons, the top ten holding under 30%. The sequenced sample consisted of peripheral blood mononuclear cells. This receptor was obtained from a human donor with common variable immunodeficiency. The chain recombines TRBV29-1 with TRBJ2-1; 7 nucleotides align to TRBD1. The CDR3 protein is CSVLTTGIHNEQFF. The sequenced CDR3 bases are TGCAGCGTCCTGACGACAGGGATCCACAATGAG.